This T cell receptor (beta chain) derives from a study of T cell changes during pregnancy in multiple sclerosis. TCRdb's copy holds only in-frame clones and misses some; the assay was immunoSEQ multiplex PCR. Altogether about 59,000 clones are present, approximately 94% being singletons, with the ten largest covering 2% to 3%. The junction had 18 bases not matched to a gene; V was cut back by 10 bases and J by 4 bases. The CDR3 consists of 16 residues. Germline CDR1 reads MNHEY; CDR2 reads SMNVEV (reference sequence). The input for sequencing was CD8+ T cells from peripheral blood mononuclear cells, taken after pregnancy. The chain employs TRBV27 and TRBJ1-2, with TRBD1 identical over 7 bases. The receptor comes from a female donor with multiple sclerosis, enrolled in a pregnancy study. CDR3 residues: CATLINRGEEGYGYTF. CDR3 in DNA: TGTGCCACCCTAATAAACAGGGGAGAGGAGGGCTATGGCTACACCTTC.